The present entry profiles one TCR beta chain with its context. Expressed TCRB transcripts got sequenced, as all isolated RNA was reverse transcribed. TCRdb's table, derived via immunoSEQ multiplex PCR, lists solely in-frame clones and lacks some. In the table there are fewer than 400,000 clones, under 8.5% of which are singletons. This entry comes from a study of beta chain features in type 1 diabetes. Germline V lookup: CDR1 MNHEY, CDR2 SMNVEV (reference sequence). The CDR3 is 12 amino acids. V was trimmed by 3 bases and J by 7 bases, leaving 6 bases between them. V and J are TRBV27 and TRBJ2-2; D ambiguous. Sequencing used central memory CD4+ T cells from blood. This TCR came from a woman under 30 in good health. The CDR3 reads CASSFNNGELFF. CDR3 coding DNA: TGTGCCAGCAGTTTTAATAACGGGGAGCTGTTTTTT.